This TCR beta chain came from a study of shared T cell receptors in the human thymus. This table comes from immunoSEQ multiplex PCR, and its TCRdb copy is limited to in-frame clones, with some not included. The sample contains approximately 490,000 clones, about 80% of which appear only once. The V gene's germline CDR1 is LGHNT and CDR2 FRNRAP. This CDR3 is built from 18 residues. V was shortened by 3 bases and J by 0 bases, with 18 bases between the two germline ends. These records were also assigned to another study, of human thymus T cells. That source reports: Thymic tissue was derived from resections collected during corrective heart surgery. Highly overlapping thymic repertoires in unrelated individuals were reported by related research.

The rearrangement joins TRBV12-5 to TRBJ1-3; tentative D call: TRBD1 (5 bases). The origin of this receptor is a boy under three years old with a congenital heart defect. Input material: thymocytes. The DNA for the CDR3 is TGTGCTAGTGGTTTTTCTGTTCTCCGGGGGAGCTCTGGAAACACCATATATTTT. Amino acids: CASGFSVLRGSSGNTIYF.